This T cell receptor (beta chain) emerged from a study of breast tumors, draining lymph nodes, adjacent tissues. Findings and limits, study-wide: Tumors had less TCR diversity than lymph nodes, more than nontumor tissue. Findings are consistent with lymph node origin and intratumoral expansion of most tumor T cells.

Axillary draining lymph nodes of breast cancer patients supplied the node samples. Between the trimmed V and J ends, which lost 3 bases and 4 bases, there was a span of 12 bases. The CDR3 extends over 14 amino acids. Germline CDR1 and CDR2: ENHRY and SYGVKD. One entry per CDR3 protein results from TCRdb running MiXCR on the multiplex PCR reads. The data show some 120,000 distinct CDR3 sequences, about 20% seen once. This clonotype was counted only a few times. Its antigen is undetermined. The sequenced sample was axillary lymph node tissue. The chain employs TRBV10-3 and TRBJ1-2; tentative D call: TRBD1 (5 bases). This receptor was identified in a female donor with breast cancer. Some clones in this sample may be carry-over from other donors' samples. CDR3 sequence reads: CAISDQGEGYGYTF. The CDR3 coding sequence is TGTGCCATCAGTGATCAGGGAGAGGGCTATGGCTACACCTTC.